These 27 T cell receptor beta chains were sequenced from one sample in a study of OX40 agonist ivuxolimab in advanced cancers. The method was the immunoSEQ multiplex PCR assay. This immuneACCESS table, as held by TCRdb, lists in-frame sequences with V and J called but not all clones. Of the missing ones, under half trace to an unresolved V gene in checked studies; the others have no known cause. Recorded for this sample are about 73,000 clones; about nine tenths of them occurred a single time. The biggest ten clones account for approximately 0.51% of the sample. The material was CD4+ or CD8+ T cells sorted from blood, obtained in a trial of the OX40 agonist ivuxolimab. The receptor set was obtained from an adult with an advanced solid tumor such as melanoma, head and neck, liver or kidney cancer.

The chain is built from TRBV5-4 and TRBJ1-1; no definite D call. Trimming shortened V by 0 bases and J by 0 bases, and 6 bases separated the two germline ends. CDR1 SGHNT and CDR2 YYREEE come from the germline V gene (reference sequence). This CDR3 contains 14 residues. CDR3 loop: CASSLGIMNTEAFF. In nucleotides, the CDR3 is TGTGCCAGCAGCTTGGGGATCATGAACACTGAAGCTTTCTTT. The complete variable domain, with remaining parts taken from reference TRBV5-4 and TRBJ1-1, reads ETGVTQSPTHLIKTRGQQVTLRCSSQSGHNTVSWYQQALGQGPQFIFQYYREEENGRGNFPPRFSGLQFPNYSSELNVNALELDDSALYLCASSLGIMNTEAFFGQGTRLTVV.

The chain joins TRBV11-3 to TRBJ2-5, with 9 positions matching TRBD2. Per the germline V gene, CDR1 is SGHNT and CDR2 is YENEEA. Unmatched junction bases numbered 3, after V lost 1 base and J lost 3 bases. The CDR3 runs to 15 residues. CDR3 in amino acids: CASSLVLAGKETQYF. CDR3 nucleotides: TGTGCCAGCAGCTTAGTCCTAGCGGGAAAAGAGACCCAGTACTTC.

The genes are TRBV6-4 and TRBJ2-1, with 10 nucleotides matching TRBD2. The length of the CDR3 is 14 residues. Germline assignment: CDR1 MRHNA and CDR2 SNTAGT. V gave up 6 bases and J gave up 6 bases; unmatched junction bases: 5. CDR3 in amino acids: CASSLRTSGNEQFF. The DNA for the CDR3 is TGTGCCAGCAGCCTAAGGACTAGCGGCAATGAGCAGTTCTTC.

This chain connects TRBV7-3 to TRBJ2-4, with D possibly being TRBD1 or TRBD2 (6 bases each). Trimming shortened V by 5 bases and J by 0 bases, and 23 bases separated the two germline ends. The CDR3 is 19 amino acids. CDR1 is SGHTA, CDR2 FQGTGA, per germline. The CDR3 loop is CASSPRRGPPTLAKNIQYF. The DNA for the CDR3 is TGTGCCAGCAGCCCACGCCGGGGGCCTCCCACTCTAGCCAAAAACATTCAGTACTTC.

J is TRBJ2-7 and V is TRBV2; perhaps TRBD1 as D (5 bases). The V end lost 6 bases, the J end lost 5 bases, and 17 bases lay between the germline ends. This CDR3 is 14 amino acids long. CDR1 and CDR2 (germline): SNHLY, FYNNEI. The CDR3 region is CASRKEAGPHEQYF. CDR3 DNA sequence: TGTGCCAGCAGGAAAGAGGCAGGGCCCCACGAGCAGTACTTC.

The chain couples TRBV30 to TRBJ1-5; D perhaps matches TRBD1 (5 bases). Germline V gene sequence: CDR1 GTSNPN, CDR2 SVGIG (reference sequence). The ends were cut back, 3 bases at V and 3 bases at J, with 12 bases in the middle. The CDR3 totals 14 residues. This chain's CDR3 is CAWRKGGDNQPQHF. CDR3 in DNA: TGTGCCTGGAGAAAGGGAGGGGACAATCAGCCCCAGCATTTT.

The rearrangement uses TRBV6-5 and TRBJ2-5; a possible D gene is TRBD1 (5 bases). The closer fit of TRBJ2-7 to the DNA end suggests the J call may be wrong. Germline CDR1 MNHEY, CDR2 SVGAGI. CDR3 length equals 14 residues. The CDR3 is CASSRAWDSYEQYF. Written as DNA, the CDR3 is TGTGCCAGCAGCAGGGCCTGGGACTCCTACGAGCAGTACTTC.

The V and J genes are TRBV10-3 and TRBJ2-1; TRBD1 matches 10 bases. The CDR3 covers 15 residues. Germline trimming cut 3 bases from V and 6 bases from J; bases unmatched to any gene: 5. CDR1 and CDR2 from the germline V gene are ENHRY and SYGVKD. The CDR3 loop is CAISETGQGVNEQFF. The CDR3 region has the DNA TGTGCCATCAGTGAAACAGGACAGGGGGTCAATGAGCAGTTCTTC.

The J gene is TRBJ2-1, the V gene TRBV13; 14 nucleotides align to TRBD2. This CDR3 is built from 14 residues. With V trimmed by 4 bases and J by 10 bases, 3 bases remained unmatched. The germline gives CDR1 PRHDT, CDR2 FYEKMQ (reference sequence). The CDR3 region is CASSWGLAGAEQFF. Written as DNA, the CDR3 is TGTGCCAGCAGCTGGGGACTAGCGGGAGCGGAGCAGTTCTTC.

V and J are TRBV5-1 and TRBJ2-3; D ambiguous. CDR1 is SGHRS and CDR2 is YFSETQ in the germline V gene. The CDR3 extends over 14 amino acids. Trimming left V 0 bases short and J 4 bases short, with 9 bases between. In nucleotides, the CDR3 is TGCGCCAGCAGCTTGGGGATGTCGTCAGATACGCAGTATTTT. It codes for CASSLGMSSDTQYF.

The rearrangement uses TRBV6-4 and TRBJ2-1; 9 nucleotides agree with TRBD2. The CDR3 length is 14 residues. J was trimmed by 13 bases and V by 3 bases; bases with no gene match: 10. Looked up from germline, CDR1 is MRHNA and CDR2 is SNTAGT. The CDR3 sequence is CASSEIEREAPQFF. CDR3 bases: TGTGCCAGCAGTGAGATAGAGCGGGAGGCCCCCCAGTTCTTC.

The chain carries TRBV11-3 and TRBJ2-1, with TRBD2 matching 13 bases. Germline V lookup: CDR1 SGHNT, CDR2 YENEEA. The V and J ends lost 4 bases and 4 bases, in that order; junction bases with no gene match: 1. The CDR3 spans 15 residues. The CDR3 bases are TGTGCCAGCAGCTGGACTAGCGGGAGTTACAATGAGCAGTTCTTC. Translated: CASSWTSGSYNEQFF.

This clone was detected only a few times. The chain links TRBV10-3 to TRBJ2-3; D is undetermined. The CDR3 runs 13 residues. Per germline, CDR1 ENHRY and CDR2 SYGVKD. V dropped 6 bases and J dropped 2 bases, with 9 bases sitting between them. In DNA form, the CDR3 reads TGTGCCATCAGCGATGGGAACACAGATACGCAGTATTTT. Protein: CAISDGNTDTQYF.

This chain links TRBV19 with TRBJ1-5; D call uncertain. With 2 bases removed from V and 4 bases from J, the gap between germline ends came to 9 bases. The CDR3 has 14 amino acids. Germline CDR1 reads LNHDA; CDR2 reads SQIVND (reference sequence). The CDR3 sequence is CASSIKGGNQPQHF. The CDR3 bases are TGTGCCAGTAGTATAAAGGGAGGGAATCAGCCCCAGCATTTT.

The V and J genes are TRBV19 and TRBJ2-6, with 12 bases lining up with TRBD1. Germline V gene data show CDR1 as LNHDA and CDR2 as SQIVND (reference sequence). The length of the CDR3 is 18 residues. Unmatched junction bases numbered 4, after V lost 0 bases and J lost 4 bases. The CDR3 loop reads CASSIEGQGARGANVLTF. The CDR3 nucleotides read TGTGCCAGTAGTATAGAGGGACAGGGGGCGCGAGGGGCCAACGTCCTGACTTTC.

Only one count was recorded for this clone. The chain joins TRBV30 to TRBJ1-5; 7 bases align to TRBD1. V lost 2 bases to trimming and J lost 1 base; unmatched junction nucleotides: 5. This CDR3 spans 15 amino acids. Germline V gene lookup returns CDR1 GTSNPN and CDR2 SVGIG (reference sequence). The CDR3 loop reads CAWSSQGVSNQPQHF. The CDR3 DNA is TGTGCCTGGAGTTCTCAGGGGGTGAGCAATCAGCCCCAGCATTTT.

This chain uses TRBV4-1 with TRBJ1-2; D is perhaps TRBD1 (5 bases). The V end lost 0 bases, the J end lost 3 bases, and 8 bases lay between the germline ends. CDR1 MGHRA and CDR2 YSYEKL come from the germline V gene. The CDR3 runs 14 residues. The CDR3 DNA reads TGCGCCAGCAGCCAAGAGGGGGAATACTATGGCTACACCTTC. It is translated as CASSQEGEYYGYTF.

The chain recombines TRBV6-5 with TRBJ2-7; 10 positions agree with TRBD2. The CDR3 is 13 amino acids. V was clipped by 6 bases and J by 3 bases; unmatched bases: 2. The germline V gene encodes CDR1 MNHEY and CDR2 SVGAGI. This CDR3 is CASRPSGSYEQYF. The CDR3, as DNA: TGTGCCAGCAGACCTAGCGGGAGCTACGAGCAGTACTTC.

The V and J genes are TRBV15 and TRBJ2-7; 12 nucleotides match TRBD1. The CDR3 extends over 16 amino acids. With 1 base clipped from V and 5 bases from J, the junction kept 6 bases outside the gene matches. Germline CDR1 is LNHNV and CDR2 is YYDKDF (reference sequence). The CDR3 DNA sequence: TGTGCCACCAGCAGAGTGACCGGGACAGGGGGCCACGAGCAGTACTTC. Amino acid sequence: CATSRVTGTGGHEQYF.

The J gene is TRBJ2-7, the V gene TRBV4-1, with 7 bases that match TRBD1. The ends lost 4 bases at V and 2 bases at J; junction bases unmatched: 8. Per the germline V gene, CDR1 is MGHRA and CDR2 is YSYEKL. The CDR3 is 15 residues long. The CDR3 region is CASSLLWDRTYEQYF. CDR3 bases: TGCGCCAGCAGCCTACTCTGGGACAGAACCTACGAGCAGTACTTC.

The chain links TRBV5-4 to TRBJ2-7; 11 bases line up with TRBD2. J was trimmed by 3 bases and V by 5 bases; bases with no gene match: 7. The CDR3 consists of 15 residues. Germline lookup yields CDR1 SGHNT and CDR2 YYREEE (reference sequence). CDR3 residues: CASSPSSGRLYEQYF. The CDR3 nucleotides read TGTGCCAGCAGTCCGTCTAGCGGGAGGCTCTACGAGCAGTACTTC.

The J gene is TRBJ2-6, the V gene TRBV25-1; D not certain. Trimming took 10 bases from V and 1 from J, leaving 8 bases between them. Germline CDR1 MGHDK, CDR2 SYGVNS. The CDR3 is 13 residues long. CDR3 protein: CATTLSGANVLTF. In nucleotides, the CDR3 is TGTGCCACTACACTTTCTGGGGCCAACGTCCTGACTTTC.

The rearrangement links TRBV7-9 to TRBJ2-6; unclear D gene. V shed 4 bases and J shed 0 bases, with 10 bases lying between them. This CDR3 region has 16 residues. Per germline, CDR1 SEHNR and CDR2 FQNEAQ (reference sequence). The CDR3 DNA sequence: TGTGCCAGCAGCTCATACGTAGTCTCTGGGGCCAACGTCCTGACTTTC. As protein: CASSSYVVSGANVLTF.

The V call is TRBV4-1, the J call TRBJ2-3; D might be TRBD2 (6 bases). Looked up from germline, CDR1 is MGHRA and CDR2 is YSYEKL. V lost 4 bases and J lost 1, with 18 bases in between. The CDR3 spans 17 residues. The CDR3 sequence: CASSPQLLASRTDTQYF. In nucleotides, the CDR3 is TGCGCCAGCAGCCCCCAACTCCTAGCGAGTCGCACAGATACGCAGTATTTT.

This chain joins TRBV6-5 and TRBJ2-7; D is ambiguous. This CDR3 has 12 amino acids. Germline CDR1 reads MNHEY; CDR2 reads SVGAGI. Trimming cost V 1 base and J 6 bases, with 7 bases left between them. The CDR3 sequence: CASSYLGSEQYF. Here the CDR3 DNA reads TGTGCCAGCAGTTACTTGGGTTCCGAGCAGTACTTC.

The chain couples TRBV5-1 to TRBJ1-1; 7 bases line up with TRBD1. Germline CDR1 reads SGHRS; CDR2 reads YFSETQ. This CDR3 has 15 residues. With V trimmed by 0 bases and J by 7 bases, 9 bases remained unmatched. The CDR3 loop reads CASSLVLGQANEAFF. CDR3 bases: TGCGCCAGCAGCTTGGTTTTAGGACAGGCGAATGAAGCTTTCTTT. The full variable domain, its missing parts supplied by reference TRBV5-1 and TRBJ1-1, is KAGVTQTPRYLIKTRGQQVTLSCSPISGHRSVSWYQQTPGQGLQFLFEYFSETQRNKGNFPGRFSGRQFSNSRSEMNVSTLELGDSALYLCASSLVLGQANEAFFGQGTRLTVV.

The chain recombines TRBV6-5 with TRBJ1-1; possibly TRBD1 for D (6 bases). CDR1 and CDR2 (germline): MNHEY, SVGAGI. The V end was cut by 10 bases, the J end by 0 bases, with 15 bases between. The CDR3 runs 14 residues. CDR3 nucleotides: TGTGCCACCTCCAGTAGGGGGTTGAACACTGAAGCTTTCTTT. Protein: CATSSRGLNTEAFF.